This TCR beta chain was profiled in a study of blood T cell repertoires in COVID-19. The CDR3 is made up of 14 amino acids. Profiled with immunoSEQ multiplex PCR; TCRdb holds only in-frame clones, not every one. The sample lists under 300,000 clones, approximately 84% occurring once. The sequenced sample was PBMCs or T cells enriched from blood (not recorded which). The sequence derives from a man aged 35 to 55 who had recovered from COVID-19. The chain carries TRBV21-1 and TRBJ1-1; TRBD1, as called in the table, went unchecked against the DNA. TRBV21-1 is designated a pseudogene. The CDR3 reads CASSKAQTIPEAFF. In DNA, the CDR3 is TGTGCCAGCAGCAAAGCGCAGACAATCCCTGAAGCTTTCTTT.